The clone carrying this T cell receptor (beta chain) has just one count. V shed 6 bases and J 5 bases; nucleotides not matched to a gene: 5. The CDR3 sequence is 13 residues long. CDR1 is LNHDA and CDR2 is SQIVND in the germline V gene (reference sequence). TCRdb keeps only in-frame clones here, not all; method: immunoSEQ multiplex PCR. The profile shows approximately 160,000 clones, more than 85% of them singletons. The data are from a study of blood T cell repertoires in COVID-19. This TCR came from a man aged 45-65 years with acute or convalescent COVID-19. The chain uses TRBV19 and TRBJ1-1; TRBD1 aligns across 8 bases. The sample taken for sequencing was peripheral blood. The CDR3 coding sequence is TGTGCCAGTAGGCAGGGGGCGTTAACTGAAGCTTTCTTT. Amino acid sequence: CASRQGALTEAFF.